Each of the 3 T cell receptor beta chains below was sequenced from the same sample in a study of blood T cell repertoires in COVID-19. Libraries were prepared by immunoSEQ multiplex PCR; TCRdb keeps only in-frame clonotypes and omits some of them. The sample lists roughly 570,000 clones, roughly nine tenths occurring once. What was sequenced was peripheral blood. These receptors were obtained from a woman in her forties or fifties with COVID-19, enrolled during active disease.

This sequence joins TRBV4-2 and TRBJ2-3, with a weak D call TRBD2 (6 bases). Germline values: CDR1 LGHNA, CDR2 YNFKEQ. The V end lost 6 bases, the J end lost 4 bases, and 17 bases lay between the germline ends. The CDR3 consists of 15 residues. The CDR3 DNA reads TGTGCCAGCAGGGATCGTCCAGCGGGCCCAGATACGCAGTATTTT. Its translation: CASRDRPAGPDTQYF.

In nucleotides, the CDR3 is TGTGCCAGCAGAAGGACTAGCGGGGGAGTCTCCTACAATGAGCAGTTCTTC. Translation: CASRRTSGGVSYNEQFF. V is TRBV2 and J is TRBJ2-1; 13 bases agree with TRBD2. From germline, CDR1 is SNHLY and CDR2 FYNNEI. This CDR3 spans 17 amino acids. With V trimmed by 6 bases and J by 0 bases, 5 bases remained unmatched.

The CDR3 nucleotides read TGTGCCAGCAGCGATAGCGGGGGGGCGAATGAGCAGTTCTTC. Encoded protein: CASSDSGGANEQFF. V and J are TRBV7-6 and TRBJ2-1; 11 bases match TRBD2. CDR1 and CDR2 from the germline V gene are SGHVS and FNYEAQ. The V segment lost 5 bases and the J segment 7 bases; nucleotides outside the gene matches: 4. There are 14 residues in the CDR3.